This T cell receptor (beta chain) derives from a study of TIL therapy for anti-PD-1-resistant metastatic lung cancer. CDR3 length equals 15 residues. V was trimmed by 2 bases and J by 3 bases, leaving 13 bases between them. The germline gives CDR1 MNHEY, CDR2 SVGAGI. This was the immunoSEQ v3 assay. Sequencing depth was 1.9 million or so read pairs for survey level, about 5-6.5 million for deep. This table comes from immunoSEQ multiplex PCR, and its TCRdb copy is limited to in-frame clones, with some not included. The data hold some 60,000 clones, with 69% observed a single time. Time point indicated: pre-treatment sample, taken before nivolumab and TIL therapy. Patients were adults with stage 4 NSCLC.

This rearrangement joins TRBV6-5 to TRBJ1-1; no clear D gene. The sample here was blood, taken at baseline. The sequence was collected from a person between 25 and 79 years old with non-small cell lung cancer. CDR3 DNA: TGTGCCAGCAGTTACGGGTCGGGAGGAGACACTGAAGCTTTCTTT. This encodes CASSYGSGGDTEAFF.